These T cell receptor beta chains were read from a single sample in a study of blood T cell repertoires in COVID-19. The data were produced by immunoSEQ multiplex PCR, yet TCRdb's version contains in-frame clones alone and is incomplete. Of 60,000 or so clones listed, 70% to 90% are singletons. Input material: peripheral blood. Every receptor here comes from a woman in her sixties with active COVID-19. Each CDR3 is given with its conserved first and last residue. The D gene is left open where the match is weak. Clone size, where shown, is once, few, many, or a class for clones that have expanded.

j_call | d_call | clone_size | v_call | cdr3_aa | cdr3_nt
TRBJ1-1 | . | . | TRBV5-6 | CASSLGPSGNTEAFF | TGTGCCAGCAGCTTGGGCCCTTCGGGGAACACTGAAGCTTTCTTT
TRBJ2-7 | . | . | TRBV7-8 | CASNYGGGQNYEQYF | TGTGCCAGCAACTACGGAGGGGGACAGAACTACGAGCAGTACTTC
TRBJ2-2 | TRBD2 | once | TRBV9 | CASSLRTSRTGELFF | TGTGCCAGCAGCCTTCGGACTAGTCGAACCGGGGAGCTGTTTTTT
TRBJ2-1 | TRBD2 | . | TRBV7-2 | CASSARGGGAYEQFF | TGTGCCAGCAGCGCCCGCGGCGGGGGGGCCTATGAGCAGTTCTTC
TRBJ1-2 | . | once | TRBV6-5 | CASSRGYGYTF | TGTGCCAGCTCCAGGGGCTATGGCTACACCTTC
TRBJ2-7 | . | . | TRBV6-5 | CASSSMGASYEQYF | TGTGCCAGCAGTTCCATGGGGGCCTCCTACGAGCAGTACTTC
TRBJ1-2 | . | . | TRBV5-4 | CASSGRAGDYGYTF | TGTGCCAGCAGCGGGAGGGCAGGGGACTATGGCTACACCTTC
TRBJ2-1 | TRBD2 | once | TRBV10-3 | CAISQTSGGTKSSYNEQFF | TGTGCCATCAGCCAGACTAGCGGGGGGACTAAGAGCTCCTACAATGAGCAGTTCTTC
TRBJ1-4 | TRBD1 | . | TRBV10-3 | CAATGGGEKLFF | TGTGCCGCCACAGGGGGCGGCGAAAAACTGTTTTTT
TRBJ1-4 | . | . | TRBV6-6 | CASLSATNEKLFF | TGTGCCAGCCTTTCCGCAACTAATGAAAAACTGTTTTTT
TRBJ2-7 | TRBD1 | . | TRBV18 | CASSRDRGYEQYF | TGTGCCAGCTCACGGGACAGGGGATACGAGCAGTACTTC
TRBJ2-5 | . | few | TRBV20-1 | CSAFPRETQYF | TGCAGTGCGTTTCCCCGAGAGACCCAGTACTTC
TRBJ2-3 | . | . | TRBV5-1 | CASSLEDSTDTQYF | TGCGCCAGCAGCTTAGAGGACTCAACAGATACGCAGTATTTT
TRBJ2-1 | TRBD2 | . | TRBV7-9 | CASSLEAGGQAEQFF | TGTGCCAGCAGCTTAGAAGCGGGGGGGCAGGCTGAGCAGTTCTTC
TRBJ1-1 | TRBD1 | . | TRBV2 | CAGQGGDTEAFF | TGTGCCGGACAGGGTGGTGACACTGAAGCTTTCTTT
TRBJ2-5 | . | . | TRBV5-4 | CASSYPGQETQYF | TGTGCCAGCAGCTATCCGGGCCAAGAGACCCAGTACTTC
TRBJ2-1 | . | . | TRBV18 | CASSPVYNEQFF | TGTGCCAGCTCACCAGTATACAATGAGCAGTTCTTC
TRBJ1-6 | . | . | TRBV6-5 | CASNRGDGSPLHF | TGTGCCAGCAATCGCGGAGACGGGTCACCCCTCCACTTT
TRBJ2-1 | . | . | TRBV13 | CASSFSSNEQFF | TGTGCCAGCAGCTTCTCCTCTAATGAGCAGTTCTTC
TRBJ2-2 | . | . | TRBV6-5 | CASSSRAGHTGELFF | TGTGCCAGCAGTTCCCGGGCAGGGCACACCGGGGAGCTGTTTTTT
TRBJ2-2 | . | . | TRBV24-1 | CATSDPSRNTGELFF | TGTGCCACCAGTGATCCGTCCAGAAACACCGGGGAGCTGTTTTTT
TRBJ2-2 | TRBD2 | . | TRBV6-5 | CASNFGGAWTGELFF | TGTGCCAGCAATTTCGGGGGGGCTTGGACCGGGGAGCTGTTTTTT
TRBJ2-2 | . | . | TRBV4-2 | CASSQDSAQKELFF | TGTGCCAGCAGCCAAGATTCGGCACAGAAGGAGCTGTTTTTT
TRBJ1-1 | . | . | TRBV19 | CASRGGPTEAFF | TGTGCCAGTAGGGGGGGGCCCACTGAAGCTTTCTTT
TRBJ2-2 | TRBD2 | . | TRBV9 | CASSVAGGTNTGELFF | TGTGCCAGCAGCGTAGCGGGGGGGACGAACACCGGGGAGCTGTTTTTT
TRBJ1-6 | . | . | TRBV5-1 | CASSLGAGYNSPLHF | TGCGCCAGCAGCCTGGGCGCAGGGTATAATTCACCCCTCCACTTT
TRBJ2-1 | TRBD2 | . | TRBV7-3 | CASSFASGSYNEQFF | TGTGCCAGCAGCTTTGCTAGCGGTTCCTACAATGAGCAGTTCTTC
TRBJ2-2 | TRBD2 | . | TRBV5-1 | CASSPPLAGPHRELFF | TGCGCCAGCAGCCCCCCCCTAGCGGGGCCCCACCGGGAGCTGTTTTTT
TRBJ1-5 | . | few | TRBV5-4 | CASSPYPGAESNQPQHF | TGTGCCAGCAGCCCCTACCCAGGGGCAGAGAGCAATCAGCCCCAGCATTTT
TRBJ2-3 | . | . | TRBV7-9 | CASKERSDTQYF | TGTGCCAGCAAGGAGCGGTCAGATACGCAGTATTTT
TRBJ1-1 | . | . | TRBV7-2 | CASTLLGGGNTEAFF | TGTGCCAGCACCCTCCTGGGAGGGGGGAACACTGAAGCTTTCTTT
TRBJ2-2 | TRBD2 | . | TRBV12-5 | CASGLTSGGWNTGELFF | TGTGCTAGTGGCCTGACTAGCGGGGGATGGAACACCGGGGAGCTGTTTTTT
TRBJ2-7 | . | . | TRBV6-6 | CASSYSGGQGHEQYF | TGTGCCAGCAGTTACTCCGGCGGCCAGGGCCACGAGCAGTACTTC
TRBJ1-2 | . | few | TRBV15 | CATSRDNGYYGYTF | TGTGCCACCAGCAGAGATAACGGTTACTATGGCTACACCTTC
TRBJ2-1 | TRBD1 | once | TRBV9 | CASSRAQGAYNEQFF | TGTGCCAGCAGCCGAGCTCAGGGGGCTTACAATGAGCAGTTCTTC
TRBJ2-2 | . | . | TRBV3-1/TRBV3-2 | CASTPGGAVGELFF | TGTGCCAGCACCCCTGGGGGCGCGGTCGGGGAGCTGTTTTTT
TRBJ1-1 | . | . | TRBV4-2 | CASSQDGGGNPEAFF | TGTGCCAGCAGCCAAGATGGGGGGGGTAACCCTGAAGCTTTCTTT